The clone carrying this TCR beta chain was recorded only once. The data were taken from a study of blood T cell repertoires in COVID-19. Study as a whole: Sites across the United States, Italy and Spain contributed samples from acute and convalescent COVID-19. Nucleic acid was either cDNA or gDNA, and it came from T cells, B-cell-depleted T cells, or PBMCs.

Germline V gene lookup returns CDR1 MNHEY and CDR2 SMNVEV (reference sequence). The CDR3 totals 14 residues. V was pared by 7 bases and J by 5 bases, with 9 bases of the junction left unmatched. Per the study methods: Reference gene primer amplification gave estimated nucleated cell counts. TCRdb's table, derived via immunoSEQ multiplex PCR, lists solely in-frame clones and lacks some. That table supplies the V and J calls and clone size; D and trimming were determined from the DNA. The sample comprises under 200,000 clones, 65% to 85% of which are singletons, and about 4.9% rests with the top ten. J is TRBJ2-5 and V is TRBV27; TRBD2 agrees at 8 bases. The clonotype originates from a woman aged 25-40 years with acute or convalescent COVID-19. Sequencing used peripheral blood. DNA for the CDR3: TGTGCCAGCACCCACCGTCGGGGGGGGGAGACCCAGTACTTC. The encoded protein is CASTHRRGGETQYF.